This T cell receptor (beta chain) was retrieved from a study of blood T cell repertoires in COVID-19. At the level of the study: There were acute and convalescent COVID-19 samples, and they came from the United States, Italy and Spain. Sources were T cells, B-cell-depleted T cells, or PBMCs; the material itself was cDNA or gDNA.

V dropped 0 bases and J dropped 2; count of bases not matched to a gene: 10. The germline V gene has CDR1 SGDLS and CDR2 YYNGEE. CDR3 length: 20 amino acids. As originally analysed: Estimates of nucleated cell counts were drawn from the amplification of reference gene primers. TCRdb's table, derived via immunoSEQ multiplex PCR, lists solely in-frame clones and lacks some. The V and J calls and clone size were taken over from that table, and D and trimming were inferred from the DNA. The sample includes tens of thousands of clones, around 88% of them seen just once. Sequenced: peripheral blood. J is TRBJ2-1 and V is TRBV9; 14 bases line up with TRBD2. This TCR was recovered from an elderly woman with active or convalescent COVID-19. The CDR3 DNA reads TGTGCCAGCAGCGTAGGGGTCGGGACTAGCGGGAGTAACGCCTACAATGAGCAGTTCTTC. It yields the protein CASSVGVGTSGSNAYNEQFF.